This note documents a single T cell receptor beta chain sequence. Sequencing used immunoSEQ multiplex PCR; TCRdb keeps in-frame clones, though not all of them. The table lists about 52,000 clones, around four fifths of them singletons, with 2% in the top ten. Single viable CD3+CD4+CD8-CD45RO+ cells were sorted as the memory CD4+ T cells. The CDR3 totals 17 residues. Germline lookup yields CDR1 SGHAT and CDR2 FQNNGV. The V segment lost 1 base and the J segment 0 bases; nucleotides outside the gene matches: 5. The source of the sample is a study of memory CD4+ T cells and cytomegalovirus serostatus. This chain links TRBV11-2 with TRBJ1-5, with TRBD1 identical over 8 bases. This sequence was found in an adult in good health and CMV-seropositive. The material sequenced was memory CD4+ T cells from blood. Written as DNA, the CDR3 is TGTGCCAGCAGCTTAGGGGTAGGGACAGGTAGCAATCAGCCCCAGCATTTT. This gives the protein CASSLGVGTGSNQPQHF.